The 30 T cell receptor beta chains given below trace back to one sample, sequenced in a study of T-cell reconstitution after alpha-beta-depleted transplantation in children. Preparing the TCRbeta library involved the use of unique molecular identifiers. TCRdb reprocessed the PCR reads with MiXCR, giving one entry per CDR3 protein. The table lists some 830,000 distinct CDR3 sequences, roughly 15% of them singletons. The sample was PBMCs, mostly from graft donor cells, taken 360 days after TCRalphabeta/CD19-depleted stem cell transplant. The receptor set was obtained from a male patient between 5 and 17 years old who had a stem cell transplant for acute lymphoblastic leukemia, so the T cells may come from the graft donor.

This clonotype was counted only a few times. The V gene is TRBV24-1, the J gene TRBJ2-1, with a weak D call TRBD2 (5 bases). Trimming took 4 bases from V and 0 from J, leaving 9 bases between them. This CDR3 is built from 15 residues. Germline V gives CDR1 KGHDR, CDR2 SFDVKD. The CDR3 DNA sequence: TGTGCCACCAGTGAGTTAAGCGGCTCCTACAATGAGCAGTTCTTC. As protein: CATSELSGSYNEQFF.

This clonotype was counted a single time. This chain links TRBV28 with TRBJ2-3; D is possibly TRBD1 or TRBD2 (6 bases each). Trimming took 6 bases from V and 1 from J, leaving 17 bases between them. Germline V CDR1 and CDR2: MDHEN, SYDVKM. The CDR3 consists of 16 residues. The chain's CDR3 is CASSRTRGAGTDTQYF. The CDR3 coding sequence is TGTGCCAGCAGCCGCACGAGGGGGGCTGGCACAGATACGCAGTATTTT. Full variable domain (missing parts from reference TRBV28 and TRBJ2-3): DVKVTQSSRYLVKRTGEKVFLECVQDMDHENMFWYRQDPGLGLRLIYFSYDVKMKEKGDIPEGYSVSREKKERFSLILESASTNQTSMYLCASSRTRGAGTDTQYFGPGTRLTVL.

This chain connects TRBV7-2 to TRBJ1-2; tentative D call: TRBD1 (6 bases). V lost 4 bases to trimming and J lost 6 bases, with 15 bases between them. Germline assignment: CDR1 SGHTA and CDR2 FQGNSA. The CDR3 extends over 14 amino acids. This CDR3 reads CASSYPLGADGYTF. The CDR3 DNA follows: TGTGCCAGCAGCTACCCTTTGGGGGCAGATGGCTACACCTTC.

This clonotype was counted a few times. The chain carries TRBV12-3 or TRBV12-4 and TRBJ2-5; D perhaps matches TRBD1 (6 bases). V lost 3 bases and J 3 bases, leaving 11 bases between the germline ends. The CDR3 has 14 amino acids. In DNA form, the CDR3 reads TGTGCCAGCAGTTTCGGGCAGGGGAAAGAGACCCAGTACTTC. Translating it yields CASSFGQGKETQYF.

This clonotype was counted only a few times. The V call is TRBV4-2, the J call TRBJ1-1, with D uncertain. Germline loops: CDR1 LGHNA, CDR2 YNFKEQ. V was cut by 0 bases and J by 4 bases, with 6 bases left in between. This CDR3 has 13 residues. The CDR3 nucleotides are TGTGCCAGCAGCCAAGAGGTCGGCACTGAAGCTTTCTTT. Translation gives CASSQEVGTEAFF.

The sample holds a few counts of this clonotype. V gene TRBV5-1 combines with J gene TRBJ2-7; 13 bases are a match to TRBD2. The germline V gene encodes CDR1 SGHRS and CDR2 YFSETQ. Germline trimming cut 6 bases from V and 1 base from J; bases unmatched to any gene: 4. CDR3 size: 15 residues. This CDR3 is CASNRLAGGSYEQYF. DNA of the CDR3: TGCGCCAGCAATCGACTAGCGGGAGGATCCTACGAGCAGTACTTC.

This clonotype has at least ten counts. V gene TRBV12-3 or TRBV12-4 combines with J gene TRBJ1-1; no reliable D call. The CDR3 is made up of 12 amino acids. V gave up 5 bases and J gave up 5 bases, with 9 bases separating them. CDR3 nucleotide sequence: TGTGCCAGCAGTCTCCGGAGTACTGAAGCTTTCTTT. Translating gives CASSLRSTEAFF.

This clonotype was found a few times. The chain couples TRBV12-3 or TRBV12-4 to TRBJ2-3, with TRBD2 matching 7 bases. CDR3 length: 12 amino acids. J was trimmed by 6 bases and V by 7 bases; bases with no gene match: 4. The CDR3 sequence: CASISGGDTQYF. The CDR3 coding sequence is TGTGCCAGCATCTCCGGGGGGGATACGCAGTATTTT.

This clonotype occurred a few times. The chain joins TRBV20-1 to TRBJ1-6, with 9 bases fitting TRBD1. There are 12 residues in the CDR3. Germline V gene lookup returns CDR1 DFQATT and CDR2 SNEGSKA (reference sequence). The CDR3 is CSVGQGNSPLHF. The CDR3 nucleotides read TGCAGCGTGGGACAGGGTAATTCACCCCTCCACTTT.

This clonotype was counted only a few times. The CDR3 sequence: CASSDRPTGELFF. CDR3 DNA: TGTGCCAGCAGTGACAGGCCCACCGGGGAGCTGTTTTTT. This chain uses TRBV25-1 with TRBJ2-2; unclear D gene. Germline values: CDR1 MGHDK, CDR2 SYGVNS. Trimming stripped 3 bases from V and 4 bases from J, with 6 bases between. CDR3 length: 13 residues.

This clonotype was recorded many times. This rearrangement joins TRBV7-2 to TRBJ2-7, with D perhaps matching TRBD2 (6 bases). CDR1 and CDR2 (germline): SGHTA, FQGNSA. Trimming cost V 0 bases and J 3 bases, with 12 bases left between them. There are 15 residues in the CDR3. CDR3 sequence (DNA): TGTGCCAGCAGCTTAGCGGGAGGACGGCTCTACGAGCAGTACTTC. Amino acids: CASSLAGGRLYEQYF. Filled out from reference TRBV7-2 and TRBJ2-7, the complete variable domain reads GAGVSQSPSNKVTEKGKDVELRCDPISGHTALYWYRQSLGQGLEFLIYFQGNSAPDKSGLPSDRFSAERTGGSVSTLTIQRTQQEDSAVYLCASSLAGGRLYEQYFGPGTRLTVT.

This clonotype was detected only a few times. The chain carries TRBV6-5 and TRBJ1-3; TRBD1 might be the D (5 bases). This CDR3 contains 17 residues. The V gene's germline CDR1 is MNHEY and CDR2 SVGAGI. V was cut by 0 bases and J by 5 bases, with 17 bases left in between. CDR3: CASSYSSSTAFRNTIYF. The CDR3 DNA follows: TGTGCCAGCAGTTACTCCTCGTCGACAGCCTTTCGAAACACCATATATTTT.

The chain is built from TRBV12-3 or TRBV12-4 and TRBJ2-5; TRBD2 might be the D (6 bases). The CDR3 sequence is 16 residues long. Trimming removed 2 bases at V and 4 bases at J, with 17 bases between. CDR3 region: CASSLLSGDGGETQYF. The CDR3 bases are TGTGCCAGCAGTTTACTTAGTGGCGACGGGGGAGAGACCCAGTACTTC.

The rearrangement links TRBV2 to TRBJ2-7, with 10 positions matching TRBD2. Unmatched junction bases numbered 9, after V lost 6 bases and J lost 1 base. CDR3 length: 16 amino acids. Germline V lookup: CDR1 SNHLY, CDR2 FYNNEI. The chain's CDR3 is CASSPAGGRRSYEQYF. The CDR3 DNA reads TGTGCCAGCAGCCCAGCGGGAGGGCGGAGATCCTACGAGCAGTACTTC.

This clonotype was seen a few times. This chain uses TRBV5-1 with TRBJ1-5; D unclear. Germline loops: CDR1 SGHRS, CDR2 YFSETQ. The V gene lost 8 bases and the J gene lost 7 bases, with 16 bases spanning the gap. The CDR3 is made up of 13 amino acids. CDR3 amino acids: CARPPVGGQPQHF. CDR3 DNA sequence: TGCGCCAGACCTCCCGTTGGAGGGCAGCCCCAGCATTTT.

This chain connects TRBV9 to TRBJ2-1, with no clear D. The CDR3 consists of 13 residues. V gave up 3 bases and J gave up 4 bases, with 8 bases separating them. Germline V gene sequence: CDR1 SGDLS, CDR2 YYNGEE. CDR3 sequence: CASSERLYNEQFF. CDR3 DNA: TGTGCCAGCAGCGAAAGGCTTTACAATGAGCAGTTCTTC. Filled out from reference TRBV9 and TRBJ2-1, the complete variable domain reads DSGVTQTPKHLITATGQRVTLRCSPRSGDLSVYWYQQSLDQGLQFLIQYYNGEERAKGNILERFSAQQFPDLHSELNLSSLELGDSALYFCASSERLYNEQFFGPGTRLTVL.

This clonotype was found many times. This chain links TRBV5-1 with TRBJ2-1; 8 bases are a match to TRBD2. The CDR3 sequence is 15 residues long. The germline CDR1 and CDR2 sequences are SGHRS and YFSETQ. The V gene end was trimmed by 3 bases and the J gene end by 4 bases; junction bases not matched to a gene: 6. CDR3 in amino acids: CASSSLAGTYNEQFF. In DNA form, the CDR3 reads TGCGCCAGCAGCTCTTTAGCGGGAACTTACAATGAGCAGTTCTTC.

This rearrangement joins TRBV12-3 or TRBV12-4 to TRBJ2-2; 12 positions match TRBD2. J was trimmed by 4 bases and V by 10 bases; bases with no gene match: 19. The CDR3 loop spans 19 amino acids. CDR3 DNA: TGTGCCATCAGCCTGGCCGGTTCTAGCGGGAGGGCCGGCACCGGGGAGCTGTTTTTT. Amino acid sequence: CAISLAGSSGRAGTGELFF.

V is TRBV27 and J is TRBJ2-7; D is uncertain. CDR1 and CDR2 from the germline V gene are MNHEY and SMNVEV (reference sequence). This CDR3 has 13 residues. Trimming took off 3 bases at V and 3 bases at J, with 9 bases between the two ends. CDR3 sequence reads: CASSFARNYEQYF. The DNA of the CDR3 is TGTGCCAGCAGTTTTGCCAGAAACTACGAGCAGTACTTC.

This clonotype has a handful of counts. The chain has TRBV9 and TRBJ2-5; 7 bases fit TRBD2. Trimming at V came to 0 bases and at J to 7 bases, leaving 9 bases not matched to a gene. Germline lookup yields CDR1 SGDLS and CDR2 YYNGEE. This CDR3 has 15 residues. CDR3 sequence reads: CASSVEVGSGGTQYF. The CDR3 DNA sequence: TGTGCCAGCAGCGTAGAGGTAGGATCGGGAGGGACCCAGTACTTC. Full variable domain (missing parts from reference TRBV9 and TRBJ2-5): DSGVTQTPKHLITATGQRVTLRCSPRSGDLSVYWYQQSLDQGLQFLIQYYNGEERAKGNILERFSAQQFPDLHSELNLSSLELGDSALYFCASSVEVGSGGTQYFGPGTRLLVL.

This chain connects TRBV20-1 to TRBJ2-5, with 8 bases aligning to TRBD2. The CDR3 length is 18 residues. V trimming: 0 bases; J trimming: 2 bases; junction bases outside the gene matches: 14. Germline CDR1 DFQATT, CDR2 SNEGSKA (reference sequence). CDR3 DNA: TGCAGTGCTAGAGATTACCCTAGCGGGTTGCGCGAGCAAGAGACCCAGTACTTC. Amino acid sequence: CSARDYPSGLREQETQYF.

CDR3 in DNA: TGTGCCAGCAGCTTGGCTTGGACTAGCGGCCTAGGGAATGAGCAGTTCTTC. It is translated as CASSLAWTSGLGNEQFF. V gene TRBV5-4 combines with J gene TRBJ2-1, with 10 bases that match TRBD2. Germline CDR1 reads SGHNT; CDR2 reads YYREEE (reference sequence). This CDR3 has 17 residues. V lost 0 bases to trimming and J lost 7 bases; unmatched junction nucleotides: 10.

The chain has TRBV7-8 and TRBJ2-1, with 9 nucleotides matching TRBD1. Looked up from germline, CDR1 is SGHVS and CDR2 is FQNEAQ. The CDR3 sequence is 17 residues long. The trim removed 0 bases at V and 8 bases at J, leaving 11 bases unmatched. The CDR3 nucleotides are TGTGCCAGCAGCTTAGCGGGGACAGGGACGACATCCGATGAGCAGTTCTTC. Translating gives CASSLAGTGTTSDEQFF.

The chain has TRBV5-5 and TRBJ2-4; D not resolved. V was pared by 6 bases and J by 6 bases, with 19 bases between. The CDR3 totals 15 residues. The germline V gene encodes CDR1 SGHKS and CDR2 YYEKEE (reference sequence). Here the CDR3 reads CASTLLLNLGNIQYF. CDR3 in DNA: TGTGCCAGCACCCTTCTCCTAAATCTAGGAAACATTCAGTACTTC.

Only one count was recorded for this clonotype. The chain recombines TRBV3-1 with TRBJ1-3; D might be TRBD1 (5 bases). V dropped 3 bases and J dropped 8 bases, with 17 bases sitting between them. There are 15 residues in the CDR3. Germline V gene lookup returns CDR1 LGHDT and CDR2 YNNKEL (reference sequence). As DNA, the CDR3 is TGTGCCAGCAGCCAGACGGGACCGAGGATAGACACCATATATTTT. Its protein is CASSQTGPRIDTIYF.

This clonotype was seen only a few times. The V and J genes are TRBV5-1 and TRBJ1-4; perhaps TRBD1 as D (6 bases). The germline gives CDR1 SGHRS, CDR2 YFSETQ. CDR3 length: 14 amino acids. V lost 4 bases and J lost 6, with 13 bases in between. CDR3 sequence reads: CASSPSAGDEKLFF. CDR3 nucleotide sequence: TGCGCCAGCAGCCCCTCCGCAGGGGATGAAAAACTGTTTTTT.

This clonotype was counted between two and nine times. The CDR3 nucleotides read TGCGCCAGCAGCCAAACTCCCGGGTGGGAAAACACTGAAGCTTTCTTT. This gives the protein CASSQTPGWENTEAFF. The rearrangement joins TRBV4-1 to TRBJ1-1; D gene ambiguous. The CDR3 totals 16 residues. Trimming took off 2 bases at V and 2 bases at J, with 15 bases between the two ends. CDR1 and CDR2 (germline): MGHRA, YSYEKL.

The rearrangement joins TRBV29-1 to TRBJ2-7, with D possibly matching TRBD2 (6 bases). In germline, CDR1 is SQVTM, CDR2 ANQGSEA. V lost 4 bases and J 2 bases, leaving 21 bases between the germline ends. The CDR3 runs to 16 residues. CDR3 amino acids: CSVGIWVAGSAYEQYF. DNA for the CDR3: TGCAGCGTTGGGATTTGGGTGGCGGGGTCGGCCTACGAGCAGTACTTC.

This clonotype showed up just a few times. The chain carries TRBV20-1 and TRBJ2-5; 8 bases align to TRBD2. After removal of 1 base from V and 5 bases from J, the junction contained 6 bases not matched to a gene. Germline V gene lookup returns CDR1 DFQATT and CDR2 SNEGSKA (reference sequence). CDR3 length equals 14 residues. The CDR3 DNA is TGCAGTGCTAGAGTAGCGGGAACAGTGGAGACCCAGTACTTC. It codes for CSARVAGTVETQYF.

This clonotype was recorded a few times. This chain joins TRBV4-1 and TRBJ2-2, with 7 bases that match TRBD2. Trimming cost V 4 bases and J 0 bases; bases outside gene matches: 8. Germline-derived CDR1 and CDR2 are MGHRA and YSYEKL. The CDR3 covers 17 residues. Here the CDR3 reads CASSRPGGSANTGELFF. CDR3 DNA: TGCGCCAGCAGCCGGCCCGGCGGGAGCGCGAACACCGGGGAGCTGTTTTTT.